This T cell receptor (beta chain) was recovered during a study of blood T cell repertoires in COVID-19. Measured with immunoSEQ multiplex PCR; TCRdb has only the in-frame clones, and not every one. The sample records around 220,000 clones, 86% being singletons. The V end lost 3 bases, the J end lost 2 bases, and 7 bases lay between the germline ends. The germline V gene encodes CDR1 SQVTM and CDR2 ANQGSEA. This CDR3 has 12 amino acids. The chain is built from TRBV29-1 and TRBJ1-1; D is uncertain. The sample was peripheral blood. This clonotype was sampled from a woman aged 45-65 years with acute or convalescent COVID-19. CDR3 loop: CSVDSANTEAFF. Here the CDR3 DNA reads TGCAGCGTTGATAGTGCCAACACTGAAGCTTTCTTT.